This TCR beta chain was profiled in a study of blood T cells in healthy people across ages. This clonotype has a handful of counts. This CDR3 has 13 amino acids. V dropped 4 bases and J dropped 4; count of bases not matched to a gene: 3. Germline V gene lookup returns CDR1 SEHNR and CDR2 FQNEAQ (reference sequence). Donors each provided about 9.5 milliliters of peripheral blood. Sample-barcoded 5' priming and a J-beta primer mix drove a second PCR of about 7 to 12 cycles. Carrying 12 random nucleotides, a template-switch adaptor labeled each individual cDNA molecule. Using its own MiXCR run on the 5' RACE reads, TCRdb lists one record per CDR3 protein. This table holds some 640,000 distinct CDR3 sequences, around half found once.

The sample was blood. The source of this sequence is a woman in her sixties in good health. The chain has TRBV7-9 and TRBJ2-5; 7 bases are shared with TRBD1. CDR3 loop: CASSWTGPETQYF. The CDR3 coding sequence is TGTGCCAGCAGCTGGACAGGACCAGAGACCCAGTACTTC. Using reference TRBV7-9 and TRBJ2-5 for the parts outside the CDR3, the full variable domain is DTGVSQNPRHKITKRGQNVTFRCDPISEHNRLYWYRQTLGQGPEFLTYFQNEAQLEKSRLLSDRFSAERPKGSFSTLEIQRTEQGDSAMYLCASSWTGPETQYFGPGTRLLVL.